This TCR beta chain stems from a study of blood T cell repertoires in COVID-19. Study context: Researchers got acute and convalescent COVID-19 samples from the United States, Italy and Spain.

Original analysis: Estimates of nucleated cell counts were drawn from the amplification of reference gene primers. Repertoires were generated with immunoSEQ multiplex PCR, while TCRdb's copy carries only in-frame clones and drops some. Clone size and V and J calls were adopted from that table, with D and trimming inferred from the DNA. Found here are about 260,000 clones, about 82% of them singletons; the top ten hold 2% to 2.5%. The CDR3 runs 16 residues. Germline CDR1 MRHNA, CDR2 SNTAGT. V was pared by 4 bases and J by 4 bases, with 8 bases of the junction left unmatched. Participants were aged about 18 to 90 years, lived in 24 US areas, and enrolled virtually. Clinical history reported by participants formed the basis on which cohorts were assigned.

Sample: PBMCs or T cells enriched from blood (not recorded which). The chain joins TRBV6-4 to TRBJ2-3; 10 nucleotides align to TRBD1. This TCR was recovered from a woman aged 50 to 60 who had recovered from COVID-19. The CDR3 loop is CASSATGTGEPDTQYF. In DNA form, the CDR3 reads TGTGCCAGCAGTGCCACCGGGACAGGGGAACCAGATACGCAGTATTTT.